Below, 29 T cell receptor beta chains from the same sample are listed, as sequenced in a study of shared clonotypes between healthy human individuals. Sequencing was performed with immunoSEQ multiplex PCR; in TCRdb, only in-frame clones are kept and a portion is missing. This table has 1 million to 1.2 million clones, about 72% appearing once. The source material was memory CD4+ T cells from PBMCs. The subset is: CD45RA-negative fraction. The source of these receptors is a man aged 18 to 29 in good health. Some clones in this sample may be carry-over from other donors' samples.

The CDR3 reads CASSTNKGQDRTINTEAFF. The CDR3 region has the DNA TGTGCCAGTAGTACAAACAAAGGACAGGATAGGACAATAAACACTGAAGCTTTCTTT. The chain employs TRBV19 and TRBJ1-1; 7 bases line up with TRBD1. CDR3 length: 19 amino acids. With 4 bases clipped from V and 2 bases from J, the junction kept 19 bases outside the gene matches. The V gene's germline CDR1 is LNHDA and CDR2 SQIVND (reference sequence).

The chain is built from TRBV27 and TRBJ2-3; 10 bases fit TRBD2. CDR1 is MNHEY and CDR2 is SMNVEV in the germline V gene (reference sequence). The CDR3 runs 16 residues. With 5 bases clipped from V and 2 bases from J, the junction kept 7 bases outside the gene matches. CDR3 in DNA: TGTGCCAGCAGTCTTAGGACTAGCGGCTACACAGATACGCAGTATTTT. This gives the protein CASSLRTSGYTDTQYF.

The chain joins TRBV6-1 to TRBJ2-5, with 10 bases fitting TRBD2. The CDR3 consists of 18 residues. CDR1 and CDR2 from the germline V gene are MNHNS and SASEGT. Unmatched junction bases numbered 13, after V lost 1 base and J lost 5 bases. DNA for the CDR3: TGTGCCAGCAGTGAAGGTATCGTTGCTAGCGGGAGTAGTGAGACCCAGTACTTC. This gives the protein CASSEGIVASGSSETQYF.

Only one count was recorded for this clone. The chain combines TRBV4-1 with TRBJ2-7; 16 nucleotides align to TRBD2. V lost 4 bases and J lost 3; bases outside the gene matches: 6. The length of the CDR3 is 17 residues. The germline V gene encodes CDR1 MGHRA and CDR2 YSYEKL. CDR3 sequence reads: CASSPGTSGRAYYEQYF. As DNA, the CDR3 is TGCGCCAGCAGCCCCGGGACTAGCGGGAGGGCGTACTACGAGCAGTACTTC.

The chain joins TRBV6-1 to TRBJ2-5; 7 bases agree with TRBD1. The CDR3 is made up of 14 amino acids. Trimming cost V 4 bases and J 6 bases; bases outside gene matches: 8. Germline CDR1 is MNHNS and CDR2 is SASEGT. The CDR3 is CASSALDRAQTQYF. The CDR3 DNA follows: TGTGCCAGCAGTGCCCTAGACAGGGCGCAGACCCAGTACTTC.

V and J are TRBV28 and TRBJ1-1, with 10 bases that match TRBD1. Trimming took 6 bases from V and 8 from J; bases not matched to a gene: 12. This CDR3 spans 15 amino acids. Germline assignment: CDR1 MDHEN and CDR2 SYDVKM. The CDR3 DNA reads TGTGCCAGCAGCGCCCGGGACAGGGGCCGTCTGGAAGCTTTCTTT. This sequence encodes CASSARDRGRLEAFF. The full variable domain, rest sourced from reference TRBV28 and TRBJ1-1, is DVKVTQSSRYLVKRTGEKVFLECVQDMDHENMFWYRQDPGLGLRLIYFSYDVKMKEKGDIPEGYSVSREKKERFSLILESASTNQTSMYLCASSARDRGRLEAFFGQGTRLTVV.

The chain has TRBV6-1 and TRBJ2-5; D is unresolved. CDR3 length: 15 residues. The V end lost 2 bases, the J end lost 4 bases, and 14 bases lay between the germline ends. Germline V gives CDR1 MNHNS, CDR2 SASEGT. The CDR3 DNA sequence: TGTGCCAGCAGTGAATGGCGCAGCACGATAGAGACCCAGTACTTC. Protein product: CASSEWRSTIETQYF.

The chain joins TRBV7-2 to TRBJ2-7, with D tentatively TRBD1 (6 bases). Germline CDR1 and CDR2: SGHTA and FQGNSA. With 5 bases removed from V and 1 base from J, the gap between germline ends came to 18 bases. This CDR3 region has 16 residues. The CDR3 DNA is TGTGCCAGCAGCCTCCCCCGGGGACAAATATCCTACGAGCAGTACTTC. This gives the protein CASSLPRGQISYEQYF.

This sequence joins TRBV7-7 and TRBJ1-1, with D perhaps matching TRBD1 (5 bases). The CDR3 is made up of 12 amino acids. Germline lookup yields CDR1 SSHAT and CDR2 FNYEAQ (reference sequence). The V gene lost 8 bases and the J gene lost 3 bases, with 10 bases spanning the gap. In DNA, the CDR3 is TGTGCCAGCCCCTCCAGGGACACTGAAGCTTTCTTT. Translation gives CASPSRDTEAFF.

The rearrangement joins TRBV5-1 to TRBJ1-1; D unresolved. The CDR3 has 12 amino acids. The germline CDR1 and CDR2 sequences are SGHRS and YFSETQ. Between the trimmed V and J ends, which lost 5 bases and 0 bases, there was a span of 5 bases. The CDR3 bases are TGCGCCAGCAGGCGGGTGAACACTGAAGCTTTCTTT. It specifies CASRRVNTEAFF.

The chain couples TRBV28 to TRBJ2-3; 7 nucleotides align to TRBD2. The CDR3 is made up of 15 amino acids. Germline V gene lookup returns CDR1 MDHEN and CDR2 SYDVKM. V gave up 6 bases and J gave up 4 bases; unmatched junction bases: 10. As DNA, the CDR3 is TGTGCCAGCAGAGGAGCGGGGTCTAGGTCAGATACGCAGTATTTT. It yields the protein CASRGAGSRSDTQYF. Supplemented by reference TRBV28 and TRBJ2-3, the full variable domain reads DVKVTQSSRYLVKRTGEKVFLECVQDMDHENMFWYRQDPGLGLRLIYFSYDVKMKEKGDIPEGYSVSREKKERFSLILESASTNQTSMYLCASRGAGSRSDTQYFGPGTRLTVL.

This clone was observed at least ten times. The chain is built from TRBV2 and TRBJ2-5; the match to TRBD2 covers 14 bases. V lost 8 bases, J lost 5 bases, and 10 bases stayed unmatched. Germline CDR1 is SNHLY and CDR2 is FYNNEI. The CDR3 contains 16 residues. CDR3 protein: CASGGGLAGVTETQYF. CDR3 in DNA: TGTGCCAGCGGAGGGGGACTAGCGGGAGTTACGGAGACCCAGTACTTC.

A word on this clone: The sample contains more than one DNA sequence encoding this CDR3. This chain joins TRBV7-3 and TRBJ2-1; D ambiguous. The germline V gene has CDR1 SGHTA and CDR2 FQGTGA. Trimming removed 0 bases at V and 6 bases at J, with 3 bases between. CDR3 length equals 12 residues. The CDR3 DNA follows: TGTGCCAGCAGCTTAACTGGCAATGAGCAGTTCTTC. Its protein is CASSLTGNEQFF.

The V and J genes are TRBV28 and TRBJ1-5; 10 nucleotides line up with TRBD1. V lost 3 bases to trimming and J lost 7 bases; unmatched junction nucleotides: 3. In germline, CDR1 is MDHEN, CDR2 SYDVKM. CDR3 length: 14 residues. The CDR3 spells CASSLTGGRQPQHF. As DNA, the CDR3 is TGTGCCAGCAGTTTGACAGGGGGCAGGCAGCCCCAGCATTTT.

This chain joins TRBV29-1 and TRBJ2-1; TRBD2 is a possible D gene (6 bases). The CDR3 has 12 amino acids. Germline CDR1 SQVTM, CDR2 ANQGSEA. The V end was cut by 7 bases, the J end by 7 bases, with 14 bases between. The CDR3 DNA reads as TGCAGCGCGGAGGGACCTAAGAATGAGCAGTTCTTC. It is translated as CSAEGPKNEQFF.

Note on this clone: Other DNA sequences within the sample encode an identical CDR3. V usage is TRBV4-2 and J usage is TRBJ1-2; no clear D. The CDR3 consists of 14 residues. V was cut by 0 bases and J by 4 bases, with 9 bases left in between. CDR1 and CDR2 from the germline V gene are LGHNA and YNFKEQ. CDR3 sequence (DNA): TGTGCCAGCAGCCAAGAGGGAGAAGGCTATGGCTACACCTTC. Its protein is CASSQEGEGYGYTF.

The J gene is TRBJ1-6, the V gene TRBV30, with 11 bases fitting TRBD1. J was trimmed by 10 bases and V by 5 bases; bases with no gene match: 4. The CDR3 consists of 13 residues. Germline V gives CDR1 GTSNPN, CDR2 SVGIG (reference sequence). The CDR3 loop reads CAWLGQGGSPLHF. The DNA for the CDR3 is TGTGCCTGGTTGGGACAGGGGGGATCACCCCTCCACTTT.

The chain combines TRBV4-2 with TRBJ2-7, with TRBD1 matching over 8 bases. The CDR3 is 14 residues long. With V trimmed by 3 bases and J by 5 bases, 6 bases remained unmatched. Germline CDR1 and CDR2: LGHNA and YNFKEQ. DNA for the CDR3: TGTGCCAGCAGCCACGCACAGGGGGAGGACGAGCAGTACTTC. It translates to CASSHAQGEDEQYF.

The CDR3 coding sequence is TGTGCCAGCAGTGGGCAACAGCGAATAACTTCTGGAAACACCATATATTTT. It encodes CASSGQQRITSGNTIYF. V usage is TRBV6-1 and J usage is TRBJ1-3; D is ambiguous. This CDR3 contains 17 residues. The germline CDR1 and CDR2 sequences are MNHNS and SASEGT. The V gene lost 4 bases and the J gene lost 1 base, with 17 bases spanning the gap.

The V call is TRBV30, the J call TRBJ2-7; D unresolved. V lost 3 bases, J lost 6 bases, and 9 bases lay in between. This CDR3 region has 11 residues. Germline-derived CDR1 and CDR2 are GTSNPN and SVGIG (reference sequence). CDR3 nucleotides: TGTGCCTGGAGAGCCACTGTCGAGCAGTACTTC. Its protein product is CAWRATVEQYF.

V is TRBV2 and J is TRBJ2-5, with D possibly being TRBD1 or TRBD2 (5 bases each). CDR1 and CDR2 from the germline V gene are SNHLY and FYNNEI. V was trimmed by 3 bases and J by 4 bases, leaving 9 bases between them. This CDR3 region has 13 residues. The CDR3 spells CASSESGGETQYF. CDR3 bases: TGTGCCAGCAGTGAGTCTGGGGGAGAGACCCAGTACTTC.

The V and J genes are TRBV7-2 and TRBJ1-1; D uncertain. This CDR3 comprises 13 residues. Germline-derived CDR1 and CDR2 are SGHTA and FQGNSA. V lost 5 bases, J lost 2 bases, and 9 bases lay in between. The CDR3 reads CASSADGNTEAFF. The CDR3 region has the DNA TGTGCCAGCAGCGCAGACGGTAACACTGAAGCTTTCTTT.

This clone appeared once. CDR3 sequence (DNA): TGTGCCACCAGCATACAGGGGACCACTGAAGCTTTCTTT. Translated, it gives CATSIQGTTEAFF. The chain is built from TRBV15 and TRBJ1-1; 7 nucleotides align to TRBD1. Germline V CDR1 and CDR2: LNHNV, YYDKDF (reference sequence). V dropped 4 bases and J dropped 4; count of bases not matched to a gene: 3. The CDR3 length is 13 residues.

The chain uses TRBV28 and TRBJ1-3, with D maybe TRBD1 (6 bases). Germline CDR1 and CDR2: MDHEN and SYDVKM. The CDR3 is 15 amino acids. Trimming left V 10 bases short and J 2 bases short, with 18 bases between. The CDR3 DNA is TGTGCCACCTCTCTAGGGGGGGCGGCTGGAAACACCATATATTTT. This gives the protein CATSLGGAAGNTIYF.

The chain recombines TRBV7-9 with TRBJ1-2; 9 bases line up with TRBD1. The CDR3 consists of 13 residues. The germline V gene encodes CDR1 SEHNR and CDR2 FQNEAQ (reference sequence). Unmatched junction bases numbered 4, after V lost 4 bases and J lost 7 bases. CDR3 in DNA: TGTGCCAGCAGCTGGGGACAGGGAAGTGGCTACACCTTC. It is translated as CASSWGQGSGYTF.

This chain uses TRBV19 with TRBJ1-1; the D gene is possibly TRBD1 (6 bases). Germline assignment: CDR1 LNHDA and CDR2 SQIVND (reference sequence). The V gene lost 2 bases and the J gene lost 3 bases, with 13 bases spanning the gap. The CDR3 length is 15 residues. The CDR3 DNA reads TGTGCCAGTAGTATACAGGGGAGGCTTTACACTGAAGCTTTCTTT. Protein: CASSIQGRLYTEAFF.

This clone was observed a handful of times. V gene TRBV6-5 combines with J gene TRBJ1-5; D remains ambiguous. V was pared by 10 bases and J by 3 bases, with 16 bases between. Germline CDR1 reads MNHEY; CDR2 reads SVGAGI. The CDR3 is made up of 14 amino acids. The CDR3 is CATSSRVLNQPQHF. In nucleotides, the CDR3 is TGTGCCACCAGCAGTCGGGTTCTCAATCAGCCCCAGCATTTT.

In its sample, this clone was seen a few times. The chain couples TRBV5-1 to TRBJ2-1, with 10 nucleotides matching TRBD2. Trimming took 1 base from V and 7 from J; bases not matched to a gene: 17. Germline V gene sequence: CDR1 SGHRS, CDR2 YFSETQ. The CDR3 length is 19 residues. CDR3 residues: CASSLLAGGSGRAGNEQFF. The CDR3 DNA reads as TGCGCCAGCAGCTTGTTGGCCGGGGGAAGCGGGAGGGCCGGAAATGAGCAGTTCTTC.

This clone was observed once. The chain uses TRBV6-1 and TRBJ1-3; D not resolved. The V end was cut by 2 bases, the J end by 0 bases, with 11 bases between. CDR3 length: 16 residues. Germline V gene lookup returns CDR1 MNHNS and CDR2 SASEGT. CDR3: CASSEQPQTSGNTIYF. CDR3 coding DNA: TGTGCCAGCAGTGAACAGCCCCAAACCTCTGGAAACACCATATATTTT.